The 17 T cell receptor beta chains listed next were all sequenced from one sample in a study of cytomegalovirus exposure and HLA in healthy donors. TCRdb's table, derived via immunoSEQ multiplex PCR, lists solely in-frame clones and lacks some. There are around 200,000 clones in the sample; around 82% occur only once, and around 2.8% lies in the top ten. Sample: PBMCs. The receptors come from a woman under 30 in good health and CMV-seropositive.

J is TRBJ2-3 and V is TRBV4-2, with 9 bases aligning to TRBD2. CDR1 is LGHNA and CDR2 is YNFKEQ in the germline V gene. The trim removed 5 bases at V and 0 bases at J, leaving 9 bases unmatched. This CDR3 is built from 17 residues. CDR3 nucleotides: TGTGCCAGCAGCTCAGCGGGCGGGGGGGTCAGCACAGATACGCAGTATTTT. Translation gives CASSSAGGGVSTDTQYF.

This clone has more than one count but fewer than ten. The chain uses TRBV4-3 and TRBJ2-1, with 11 bases that match TRBD2. The CDR3 is made up of 16 amino acids. Losses at the gene ends were 4 bases for V and 7 bases for J; bases not matched to a gene: 9. Germline-derived CDR1 and CDR2 are LGHNA and YSLEER. The CDR3 is CASSPGVAGGLNEQFF. CDR3 DNA sequence: TGCGCCAGCAGCCCTGGAGTAGCGGGGGGGCTAAATGAGCAGTTCTTC.

This rearrangement joins TRBV7-2 to TRBJ2-1; possible D gene TRBD2, 6 bases. The CDR3 sequence is 15 residues long. V gave up 5 bases and J gave up 0 bases, with 11 bases separating them. The germline V gene encodes CDR1 SGHTA and CDR2 FQGNSA. CDR3: CASSVSGSSYNEQFF. CDR3 DNA sequence: TGTGCCAGCAGCGTTAGCGGCAGCTCCTACAATGAGCAGTTCTTC.

The chain uses TRBV4-1 and TRBJ1-2; 8 positions agree with TRBD1. The germline V gene encodes CDR1 MGHRA and CDR2 YSYEKL. Trimming took 1 base from V and 8 from J; bases not matched to a gene: 12. The CDR3 consists of 16 residues. CDR3 loop: CASSQVLRDRGNGYTF. The CDR3 bases are TGCGCCAGCAGCCAAGTACTACGAGACAGGGGAAACGGCTACACCTTC.

CDR3 protein: CASSHETGTTEAFF. The CDR3 DNA sequence: TGTGCCAGCAGCCACGAGACAGGGACCACTGAAGCTTTCTTT. V is TRBV4-2 and J is TRBJ1-1; the match to TRBD1 covers 7 bases. This CDR3 is built from 14 residues. The V and J ends lost 3 bases and 4 bases, in that order; junction bases with no gene match: 5. CDR1 and CDR2 (germline): LGHNA, YNFKEQ.

This clone was seen more than once but under ten times. The chain recombines TRBV19 with TRBJ1-2; the D gene is possibly TRBD1 (6 bases). The CDR3 is 14 residues long. In germline, CDR1 is LNHDA, CDR2 SQIVND (reference sequence). Trimming took 6 bases from V and 7 from J, leaving 18 bases between them. CDR3 region: CASSLNTGLSGYTF. CDR3 coding DNA: TGTGCCAGTAGCTTAAACACAGGGCTCAGTGGCTACACCTTC.

V is TRBV15 and J is TRBJ2-7, with D possibly TRBD1 on 5 matching bases. This CDR3 comprises 14 residues. The germline V gene encodes CDR1 LNHNV and CDR2 YYDKDF (reference sequence). V lost 0 bases and J lost 1, with 7 bases in between. This CDR3 is CATSRDKGSYEQYF. The CDR3 DNA is TGTGCCACCAGCAGAGATAAGGGGTCCTACGAGCAGTACTTC.

V is TRBV7-8 and J is TRBJ1-2; D perhaps matches TRBD1 (6 bases). V gave up 5 bases and J gave up 3 bases, with 16 bases separating them. Germline V lookup: CDR1 SGHVS, CDR2 FQNEAQ. CDR3 size: 15 residues. CDR3 region: CASSKRGGVDYGYTF. In DNA form, the CDR3 reads TGTGCCAGCAGCAAAAGAGGGGGGGTTGACTATGGCTACACCTTC.

The chain links TRBV10-3 to TRBJ1-3; TRBD1 might be the D (5 bases). The CDR3 sequence is 14 residues long. Germline values: CDR1 ENHRY, CDR2 SYGVKD. Deletions cut 6 bases from V and 0 bases from J, with 9 bases between. CDR3 protein: CAISGTGSGNTIYF. The CDR3 coding sequence is TGTGCCATCAGCGGAACAGGCTCTGGAAACACCATATATTTT.

This clone was seen only once. The chain links TRBV5-5 to TRBJ2-2; D is possibly TRBD2 (6 bases). The V and J ends lost 7 bases and 8 bases respectively, with 21 bases between them. The germline gives CDR1 SGHKS, CDR2 YYEKEE (reference sequence). The CDR3 spans 15 residues. CDR3 coding DNA: TGTGCCAGCGACGGAGCGGGCTTAACCACTGGGGAGCTGTTTTTT. Its protein is CASDGAGLTTGELFF.

This chain links TRBV7-9 with TRBJ1-1; no reliable D call. V was shortened by 5 bases and J by 6 bases, with 7 bases between the two germline ends. The CDR3 sequence is 11 residues long. Germline V lookup: CDR1 SEHNR, CDR2 FQNEAQ (reference sequence). CDR3 DNA sequence: TGTGCCAGCAGCCCCCGGGCTGAAGCTTTCTTT. Residues: CASSPRAEAFF.

This chain links TRBV2 with TRBJ1-2; D gene ambiguous. Deletions cut 4 bases from V and 8 bases from J, with 14 bases between. Looked up from germline, CDR1 is SNHLY and CDR2 is FYNNEI. This CDR3 is 13 amino acids long. The CDR3 protein is CASSGSALRGYTF. The CDR3 DNA follows: TGTGCCAGCAGTGGGTCGGCCCTGCGGGGCTACACCTTC.

V is TRBV11-2 and J is TRBJ1-6; 7 bases agree with TRBD1. The V gene end was trimmed by 5 bases and the J gene end by 10 bases; junction bases not matched to a gene: 11. The V gene's germline CDR1 is SGHAT and CDR2 FQNNGV. This CDR3 comprises 15 residues. CDR3 sequence (DNA): TGTGCCAGCAGCCAAAACCGACAGGGTCGGTCACCCCTCCACTTT. Its translation is CASSQNRQGRSPLHF.

This chain connects TRBV5-8 to TRBJ1-2, with TRBD1 matching over 8 bases. Germline V gene data show CDR1 as SGHTS and CDR2 as YDEGEE. V trimming: 4 bases; J trimming: 4 bases; junction bases outside the gene matches: 12. The CDR3 totals 16 residues. The DNA of the CDR3 is TGTGCCAGCAGCCCGGGGACAGGCTCATACTCCTATGGCTACACCTTC. Amino acids: CASSPGTGSYSYGYTF.

This chain uses TRBV14 with TRBJ1-2; TRBD1 is a possible D gene (6 bases). CDR1 is SGHDN and CDR2 is FVKESK in the germline V gene. V dropped 0 bases and J dropped 14 bases, with 13 bases sitting between them. There are 12 residues in the CDR3. In nucleotides, the CDR3 is TGTGCCAGCAGCCAAGAATTGTCAGGGGATACCTTC. Translated: CASSQELSGDTF.

The chain uses TRBV7-9 and TRBJ2-7; D might be TRBD2 (5 bases). Germline-derived CDR1 and CDR2 are SEHNR and FQNEAQ (reference sequence). Deletions cut 1 base from V and 2 bases from J, with 12 bases between. The CDR3 is 15 residues long. In nucleotides, the CDR3 is TGTGCCAGCAGCTTAGGGGGAGCCTCTACCTACGAGCAGTACTTC. Amino acid sequence: CASSLGGASTYEQYF.

With regard to this clone: The same CDR3 is also encoded by other DNA sequences in this sample. V usage is TRBV7-3 and J usage is TRBJ1-1; possible D gene TRBD1, 5 bases. Germline assignment: CDR1 SGHTA and CDR2 FQGTGA. The V and J ends lost 2 bases and 3 bases respectively, with 10 bases between them. This CDR3 has 14 amino acids. CDR3 sequence reads: CASSLQGGDTEAFF. The CDR3 DNA follows: TGTGCCAGCAGCTTACAGGGCGGGGACACTGAAGCTTTCTTT.